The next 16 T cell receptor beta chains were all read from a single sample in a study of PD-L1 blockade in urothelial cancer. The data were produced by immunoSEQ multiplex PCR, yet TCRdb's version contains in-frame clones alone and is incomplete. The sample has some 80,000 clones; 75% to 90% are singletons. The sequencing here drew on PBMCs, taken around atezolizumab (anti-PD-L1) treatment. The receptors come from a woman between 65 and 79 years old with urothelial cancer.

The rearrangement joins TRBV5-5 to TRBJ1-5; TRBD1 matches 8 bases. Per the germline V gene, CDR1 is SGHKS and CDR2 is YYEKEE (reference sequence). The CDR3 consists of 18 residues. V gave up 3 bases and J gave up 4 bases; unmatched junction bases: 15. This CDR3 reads CASSWDWGPGGANQPQHF. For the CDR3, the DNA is TGTGCCAGCAGCTGGGATTGGGGTCCAGGGGGCGCGAATCAGCCCCAGCATTTT.

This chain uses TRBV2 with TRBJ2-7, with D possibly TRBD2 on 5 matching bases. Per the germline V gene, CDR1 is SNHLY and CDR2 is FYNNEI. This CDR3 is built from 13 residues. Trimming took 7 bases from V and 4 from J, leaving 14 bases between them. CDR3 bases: TGTGCCAGCAAGCGGACCTTCGCGTACGAGCAGTACTTC. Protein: CASKRTFAYEQYF.

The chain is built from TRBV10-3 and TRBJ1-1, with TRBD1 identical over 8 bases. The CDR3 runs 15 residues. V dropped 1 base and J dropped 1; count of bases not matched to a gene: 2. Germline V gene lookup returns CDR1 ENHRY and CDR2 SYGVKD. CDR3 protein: CAISEYTGGNTEAFF. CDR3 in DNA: TGTGCCATCAGTGAGTACACAGGGGGGAACACTGAAGCTTTCTTT.

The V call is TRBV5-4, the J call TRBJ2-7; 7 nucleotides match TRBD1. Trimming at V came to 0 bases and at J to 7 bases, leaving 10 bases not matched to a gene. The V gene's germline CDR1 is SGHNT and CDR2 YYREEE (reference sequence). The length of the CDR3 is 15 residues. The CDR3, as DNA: TGTGCCAGCAGCTTGGCCGACAGGGCGGAGGATGAGCAGTACTTC. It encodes CASSLADRAEDEQYF.

Here the CDR3 reads CASSLALAGERDTQYF. DNA of the CDR3: TGTGCCAGCAGCTTGGCCCTAGCGGGAGAGAGGGATACGCAGTATTTT. The chain recombines TRBV5-4 with TRBJ2-3; TRBD2 aligns across 10 bases. Germline V gives CDR1 SGHNT, CDR2 YYREEE (reference sequence). J was trimmed by 6 bases and V by 0 bases; bases with no gene match: 7. The CDR3 extends over 16 amino acids.

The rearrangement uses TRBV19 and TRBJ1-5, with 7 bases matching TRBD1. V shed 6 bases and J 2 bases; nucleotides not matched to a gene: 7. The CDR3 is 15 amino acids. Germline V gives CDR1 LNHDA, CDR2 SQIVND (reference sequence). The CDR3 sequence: CASSRSGQGNQPQHF. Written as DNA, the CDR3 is TGTGCCAGTAGCCGGTCTGGACAGGGCAATCAGCCCCAGCATTTT. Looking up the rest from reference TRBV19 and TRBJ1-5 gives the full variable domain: DGGITQSPKYLFRKEGQNVTLSCEQNLNHDAMYWYRQDPGQGLRLIYYSQIVNDFQKGDIAEGYSVSREKKESFPLTVTSAQKNPTAFYLCASSRSGQGNQPQHFGDGTRLSIL.

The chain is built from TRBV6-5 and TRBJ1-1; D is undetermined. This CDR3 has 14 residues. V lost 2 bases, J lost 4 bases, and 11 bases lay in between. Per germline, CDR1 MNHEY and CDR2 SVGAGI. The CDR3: CASSYPGLVTEAFF. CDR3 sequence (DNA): TGTGCCAGCAGTTACCCGGGTTTAGTCACTGAAGCTTTCTTT.

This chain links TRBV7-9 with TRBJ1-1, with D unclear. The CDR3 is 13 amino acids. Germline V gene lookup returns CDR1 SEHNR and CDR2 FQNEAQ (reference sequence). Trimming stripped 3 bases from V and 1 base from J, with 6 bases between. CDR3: CASSFSENTEAFF. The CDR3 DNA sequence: TGTGCCAGCAGCTTTAGCGAGAACACTGAAGCTTTCTTT.

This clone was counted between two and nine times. CDR3 amino acids: CASSLTLVEGAFF. The CDR3 coding sequence is TGTGCCAGCAGCCTCACACTGGTCGAGGGAGCTTTCTTT. This rearrangement joins TRBV5-6 to TRBJ1-1, with D unresolved. V gave up 4 bases and J gave up 10 bases, with 17 bases separating them. The CDR3 is 13 residues long. Germline lookup yields CDR1 SGHDT and CDR2 YYEEEE.

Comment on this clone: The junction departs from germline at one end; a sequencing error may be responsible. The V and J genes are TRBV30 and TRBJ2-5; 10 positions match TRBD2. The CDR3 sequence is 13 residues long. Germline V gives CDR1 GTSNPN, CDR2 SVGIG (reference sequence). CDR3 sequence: CAWSVLGGTSVNF. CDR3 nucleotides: TGTGCCTGGAGTGTACTAGGAGGGACTAGCGTGAACTTC.

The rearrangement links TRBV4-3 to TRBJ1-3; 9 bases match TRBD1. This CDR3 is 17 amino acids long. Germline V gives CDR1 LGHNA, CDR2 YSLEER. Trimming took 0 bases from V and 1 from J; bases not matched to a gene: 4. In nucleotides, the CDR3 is TGCGCCAGCAGCCAAGAAGCCGGGACAGGGTCTGGAAACACCATATATTTT. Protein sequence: CASSQEAGTGSGNTIYF.

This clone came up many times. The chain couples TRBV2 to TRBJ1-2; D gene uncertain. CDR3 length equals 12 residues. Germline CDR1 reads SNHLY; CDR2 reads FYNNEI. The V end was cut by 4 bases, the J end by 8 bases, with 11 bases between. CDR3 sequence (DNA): TGTGCCAGCAGTGCGGAGTTGCGAGGCTACACCTTC. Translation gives CASSAELRGYTF.

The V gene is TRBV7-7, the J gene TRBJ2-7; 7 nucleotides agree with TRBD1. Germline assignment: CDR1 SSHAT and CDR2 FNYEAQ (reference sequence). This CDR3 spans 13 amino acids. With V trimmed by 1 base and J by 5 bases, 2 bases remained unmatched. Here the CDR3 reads CASSLVQGDEQYF. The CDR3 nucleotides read TGTGCCAGCAGCTTAGTGCAGGGGGACGAGCAGTACTTC.

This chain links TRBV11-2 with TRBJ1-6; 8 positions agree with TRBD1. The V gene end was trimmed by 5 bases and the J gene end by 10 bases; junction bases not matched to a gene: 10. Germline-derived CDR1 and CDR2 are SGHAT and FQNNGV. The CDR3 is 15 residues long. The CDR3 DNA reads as TGTGCCAGCAGCCAAGCGACAGGGGCTGTGTCACCCCTCCACTTT. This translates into CASSQATGAVSPLHF.

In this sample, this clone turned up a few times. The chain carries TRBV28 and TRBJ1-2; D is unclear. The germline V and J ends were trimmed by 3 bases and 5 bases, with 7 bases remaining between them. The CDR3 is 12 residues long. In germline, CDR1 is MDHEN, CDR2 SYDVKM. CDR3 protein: CASSFPPYGYTF. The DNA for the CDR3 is TGTGCCAGCAGTTTCCCTCCGTATGGCTACACCTTC.

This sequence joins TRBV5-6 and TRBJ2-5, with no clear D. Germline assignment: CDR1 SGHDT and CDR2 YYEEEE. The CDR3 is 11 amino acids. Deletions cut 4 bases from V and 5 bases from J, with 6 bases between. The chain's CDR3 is CASSREETQYF. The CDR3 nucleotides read TGTGCCAGCAGCCGAGAGGAGACCCAGTACTTC.